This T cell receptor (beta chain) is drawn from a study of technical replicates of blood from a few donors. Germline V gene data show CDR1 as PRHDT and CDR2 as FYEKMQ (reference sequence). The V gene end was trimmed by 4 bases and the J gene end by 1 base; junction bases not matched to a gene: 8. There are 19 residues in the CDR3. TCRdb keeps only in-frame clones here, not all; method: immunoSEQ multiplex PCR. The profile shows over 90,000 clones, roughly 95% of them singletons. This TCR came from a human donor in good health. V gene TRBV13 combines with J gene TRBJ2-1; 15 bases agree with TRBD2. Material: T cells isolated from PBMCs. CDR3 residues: CASSSLGLAGGESYNEQFF. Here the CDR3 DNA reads TGTGCCAGCAGCTCCCTAGGACTAGCGGGAGGGGAGTCCTACAATGAGCAGTTCTTC. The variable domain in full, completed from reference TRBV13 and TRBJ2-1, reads AAGVIQSPRHLIKEKRETATLKCYPIPRHDTVYWYQQGPGQDPQFLISFYEKMQSDKGSIPDRFSAQQFSDYHSELNMSSLELGDSALYFCASSSLGLAGGESYNEQFFGPGTRLTVL.